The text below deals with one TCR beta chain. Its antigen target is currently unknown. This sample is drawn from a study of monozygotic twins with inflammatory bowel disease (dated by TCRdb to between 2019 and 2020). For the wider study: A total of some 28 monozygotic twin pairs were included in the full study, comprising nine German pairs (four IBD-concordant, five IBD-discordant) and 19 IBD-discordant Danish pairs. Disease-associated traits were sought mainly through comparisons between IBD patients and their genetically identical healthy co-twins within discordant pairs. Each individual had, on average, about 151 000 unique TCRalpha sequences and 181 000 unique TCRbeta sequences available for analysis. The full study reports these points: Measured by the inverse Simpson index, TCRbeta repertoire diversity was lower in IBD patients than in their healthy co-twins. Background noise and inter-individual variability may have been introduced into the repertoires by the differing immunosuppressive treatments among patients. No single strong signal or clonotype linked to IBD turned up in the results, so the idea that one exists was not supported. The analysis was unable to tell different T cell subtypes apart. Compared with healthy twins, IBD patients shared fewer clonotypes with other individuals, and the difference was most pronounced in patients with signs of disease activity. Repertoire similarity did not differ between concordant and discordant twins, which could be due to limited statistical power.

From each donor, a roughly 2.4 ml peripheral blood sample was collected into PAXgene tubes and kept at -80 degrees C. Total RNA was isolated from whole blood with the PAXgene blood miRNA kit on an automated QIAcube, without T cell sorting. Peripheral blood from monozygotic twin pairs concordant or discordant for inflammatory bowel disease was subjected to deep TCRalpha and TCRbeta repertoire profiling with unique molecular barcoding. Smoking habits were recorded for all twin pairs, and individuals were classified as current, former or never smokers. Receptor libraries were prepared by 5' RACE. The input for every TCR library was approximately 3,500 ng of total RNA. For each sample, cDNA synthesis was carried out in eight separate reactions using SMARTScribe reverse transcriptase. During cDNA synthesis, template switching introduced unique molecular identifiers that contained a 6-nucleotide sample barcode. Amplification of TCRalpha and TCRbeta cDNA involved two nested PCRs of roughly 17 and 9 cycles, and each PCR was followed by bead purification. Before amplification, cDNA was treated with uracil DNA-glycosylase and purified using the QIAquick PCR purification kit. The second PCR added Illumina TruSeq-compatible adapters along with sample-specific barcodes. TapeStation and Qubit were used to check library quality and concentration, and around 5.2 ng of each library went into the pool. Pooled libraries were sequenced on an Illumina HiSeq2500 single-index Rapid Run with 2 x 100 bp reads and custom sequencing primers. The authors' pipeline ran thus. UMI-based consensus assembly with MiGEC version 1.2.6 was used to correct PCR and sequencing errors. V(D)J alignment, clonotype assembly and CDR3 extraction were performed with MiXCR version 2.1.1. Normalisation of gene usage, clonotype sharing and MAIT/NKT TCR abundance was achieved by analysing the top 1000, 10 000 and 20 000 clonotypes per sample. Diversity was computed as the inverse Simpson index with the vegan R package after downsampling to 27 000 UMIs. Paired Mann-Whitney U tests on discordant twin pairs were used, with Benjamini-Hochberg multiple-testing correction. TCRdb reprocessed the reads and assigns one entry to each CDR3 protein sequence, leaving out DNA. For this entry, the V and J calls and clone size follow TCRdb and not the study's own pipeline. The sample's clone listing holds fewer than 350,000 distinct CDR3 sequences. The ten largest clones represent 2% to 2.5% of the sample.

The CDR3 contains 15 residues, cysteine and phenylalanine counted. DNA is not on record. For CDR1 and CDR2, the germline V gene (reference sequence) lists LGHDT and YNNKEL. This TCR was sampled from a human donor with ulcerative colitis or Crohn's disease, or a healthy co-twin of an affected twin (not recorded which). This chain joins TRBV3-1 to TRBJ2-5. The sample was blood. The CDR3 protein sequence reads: CASSQDGQRQETQYF.